This TCR beta chain was identified in a study of blood T cell repertoires in COVID-19. At the level of the study: Researchers got acute and convalescent COVID-19 samples from the United States, Italy and Spain. T cells, B-cell-depleted T cells, or PBMCs provided the cDNA or gDNA that served as material.

Losses at the gene ends were 3 bases for V and 6 bases for J; bases not matched to a gene: 10. CDR1 is SGHTA and CDR2 is FQGNSA in the germline V gene. The CDR3 is made up of 16 amino acids. In the original processing: Amplification with reference gene primers provided the estimates of nucleated cell counts. Produced via immunoSEQ multiplex PCR; TCRdb's table is partial and in-frame only. V and J calls and clone size are copied from that table; D and trimming were computed from the DNA. This table has 150,000 or so clones, about 80% appearing once. The sample consisted of peripheral blood. The chain has TRBV7-2 and TRBJ2-3, with 9 nucleotides matching TRBD2. The source is a woman aged 55-69 years with acute or convalescent COVID-19. Written as DNA, the CDR3 is TGTGCCAGCAGCTTGAAAGGGACTAGCTCCGCGGATACGCAGTATTTT. Its protein product is CASSLKGTSSADTQYF. Based on the CDR3 plus reference TRBV7-2 and TRBJ2-3, the full variable domain is GAGVSQSPSNKVTEKGKDVELRCDPISGHTALYWYRQSLGQGLEFLIYFQGNSAPDKSGLPSDRFSAERTGGSVSTLTIQRTQQEDSAVYLCASSLKGTSSADTQYFGPGTRLTVL.